The 28 T cell receptor beta chains below were found in one sample sequenced in a study of post-analysis software for immune sequencing data. Points from the study as a whole: Comparison of patients with controls showed 5 or 6 TRBV segments more frequent in patients, TRBV5-6, TRBV5-1 and TRBV20-1 among them.

Included in the TCR beta cDNA libraries were unique molecular identifiers. TCRdb recomputed calls from the PCR reads with MiXCR, one row per CDR3 protein. The data show around 700,000 distinct CDR3 sequences, with around 64% seen just once and about 11% held by the top ten. These receptors have no known antigen. Sequencing was carried out using blood. The receptors derive from a girl between 2 and 10 years old with multiple sclerosis.

This clonotype occurred a few times. The genes are TRBV29-1 and TRBJ2-3; unclear D gene. Germline CDR1 and CDR2: SQVTM and ANQGSEA. The CDR3 covers 12 residues. Between the trimmed V and J ends, which lost 4 bases and 2 bases, there was a span of 7 bases. CDR3 sequence reads: CSVGFHTDTQYF. The CDR3 region has the DNA TGCAGCGTTGGTTTCCACACAGATACGCAGTATTTT.

This clonotype was found a few times. The chain combines TRBV29-1 with TRBJ2-5, with 7 bases matching TRBD1. Germline CDR1 is SQVTM and CDR2 is ANQGSEA. There are 13 residues in the CDR3. V trimming: 6 bases; J trimming: 5 bases; junction bases outside the gene matches: 9. In nucleotides, the CDR3 is TGCAGCGTGGGCGACAGGGCCAGGGAGACCCAGTACTTC. It yields the protein CSVGDRARETQYF.

The CDR3 nucleotides read TGCAGTGCTAGGTCCCCAGGGGCAACCTACGAGCAGTACTTC. It specifies CSARSPGATYEQYF. The chain employs TRBV20-1 and TRBJ2-5; TRBD1 is a possible D gene (6 bases). With the DNA end fitting TRBJ2-7 better, the J assignment may be wrong. There are 14 residues in the CDR3. Per the germline V gene, CDR1 is DFQATT and CDR2 is SNEGSKA (reference sequence).

This chain uses TRBV6-6 with TRBJ2-7; 12 bases are a match to TRBD2. CDR1 and CDR2 (germline): MNHNY, SVGAGI (reference sequence). The CDR3 runs to 17 residues. After removal of 3 bases from V and 0 bases from J, the junction contained 6 bases not matched to a gene. CDR3 coding DNA: TGTGCCAGCAGTTATATAACTAGCGGGAGGCACTCCTACGAGCAGTACTTC. This translates into CASSYITSGRHSYEQYF.

The chain's CDR3 is CATSAAGEETQYF. The CDR3 nucleotides read TGTGCCACCTCCGCAGCGGGAGAAGAGACCCAGTACTTC. This chain links TRBV15 with TRBJ2-5; TRBD2 matches at 8 bases. CDR1 and CDR2 (germline): LNHNV, YYDKDF (reference sequence). V dropped 8 bases and J dropped 3; count of bases not matched to a gene: 5. CDR3 size: 13 residues.

V usage is TRBV7-2 and J usage is TRBJ2-2; tentative D call: TRBD1 (5 bases). The V gene lost 0 bases and the J gene lost 1 base, with 12 bases spanning the gap. The CDR3 runs to 17 residues. CDR1 and CDR2 from the germline V gene are SGHTA and FQGNSA. CDR3 bases: TGTGCCAGCAGCTTAGCTCCAGGGTTGGTGAACACCGGGGAGCTGTTTTTT. This encodes CASSLAPGLVNTGELFF.

This sequence joins TRBV18 and TRBJ1-2; D gene ambiguous. Germline V gene lookup returns CDR1 KGHSH and CDR2 LQKENI. The CDR3 has 14 amino acids. V shed 10 bases and J shed 3 bases, with 18 bases lying between them. CDR3 amino acids: CATKAGVKDYGYTF. CDR3 coding DNA: TGTGCCACCAAAGCCGGGGTAAAGGACTATGGCTACACCTTC.

The sample holds a few counts of this clonotype. The chain carries TRBV4-1 and TRBJ2-6; perhaps TRBD1 as D (6 bases). The CDR3 runs 17 residues. V lost 4 bases and J lost 0, with 13 bases in between. The germline V gene encodes CDR1 MGHRA and CDR2 YSYEKL. The CDR3: CASSPWTANSGANVLTF. In nucleotides, the CDR3 is TGCGCCAGCAGCCCCTGGACAGCGAACTCTGGGGCCAACGTCCTGACTTTC.

This sequence joins TRBV7-3 and TRBJ2-5; tentative D call: TRBD2 (5 bases). The CDR3 has 15 residues. Germline V gives CDR1 SGHTA, CDR2 FQGTGA. V lost 4 bases to trimming and J lost 1 base, with 13 bases between them. CDR3 region: CASSWVVGGQETQYF. The CDR3 coding sequence is TGTGCCAGCAGCTGGGTGGTAGGAGGCCAAGAGACCCAGTACTTC.

The chain employs TRBV7-3 and TRBJ2-1; 9 bases fit TRBD2. CDR3 size: 15 residues. V trimming: 4 bases; J trimming: 4 bases; junction bases outside the gene matches: 5. The germline gives CDR1 SGHTA, CDR2 FQGTGA. Here the CDR3 DNA reads TGTGCCAGCAGCTCCTCTAGCGGGGATTACAATGAGCAGTTCTTC. Protein product: CASSSSSGDYNEQFF.

This clonotype showed up just a few times. Here the CDR3 DNA reads TGCAGTGCTCAAAGAGATCCAGGGGGTCAAGAGACCCAGTACTTC. The encoded protein is CSAQRDPGGQETQYF. The chain links TRBV20-1 to TRBJ2-5; 7 bases are shared with TRBD1. This CDR3 is 15 amino acids long. The germline V gene encodes CDR1 DFQATT and CDR2 SNEGSKA (reference sequence). Trimming took 5 bases from V and 2 from J; bases not matched to a gene: 11.

The V and J genes are TRBV12-3 or TRBV12-4 and TRBJ1-2; TRBD1 aligns across 8 bases. Unmatched junction bases numbered 5, after V lost 4 bases and J lost 4 bases. The CDR3 runs to 14 residues. CDR3 sequence reads: CASSSQGEAYGYTF. The CDR3 DNA sequence: TGTGCCAGCAGTTCACAGGGGGAGGCCTATGGCTACACCTTC.

J is TRBJ2-7 and V is TRBV15; a possible D gene is TRBD1 (5 bases). This CDR3 contains 12 residues. CDR1 is LNHNV, CDR2 YYDKDF, per germline (reference sequence). The ends were cut back, 0 bases at V and 9 bases at J, with 9 bases in the middle. CDR3 protein: CATSRDYRGQYF. The CDR3 coding sequence is TGTGCCACCAGCAGAGATTATAGGGGGCAGTACTTC.

The chain combines TRBV4-2 with TRBJ2-7, with D possibly matching TRBD1 (5 bases). Germline V gene sequence: CDR1 LGHNA, CDR2 YNFKEQ. This CDR3 comprises 20 residues. The V gene lost 0 bases and the J gene lost 1 base, with 25 bases spanning the gap. CDR3 region: CASSQDQVRGRADGSYEQYF. The CDR3 DNA follows: TGTGCCAGCAGCCAAGATCAAGTTAGGGGCCGGGCGGACGGGTCCTACGAGCAGTACTTC.

The CDR3 region is CASSLAGGSQGDEQFF. CDR3 nucleotide sequence: TGCGCCAGCAGCTTGGCTGGCGGGAGCCAGGGTGATGAGCAGTTCTTC. The J gene is TRBJ2-1, the V gene TRBV5-1, with 7 bases that match TRBD2. The germline gives CDR1 SGHRS, CDR2 YFSETQ. With 0 bases clipped from V and 8 bases from J, the junction kept 11 bases outside the gene matches. CDR3 size: 16 residues.

CDR3 sequence (DNA): TGTGCCAGCAGTTACTCGTGGGCAGGGGCCAATGAAAAACTGTTTTTT. Its protein is CASSYSWAGANEKLFF. This chain links TRBV6-5 with TRBJ1-4; weak D call: TRBD1 (6 bases). This CDR3 spans 16 amino acids. CDR1 is MNHEY and CDR2 is SVGAGI in the germline V gene. V lost 0 bases, J lost 5 bases, and 13 bases lay in between.

This clonotype was picked up a small number of times. The V gene is TRBV28, the J gene TRBJ2-7; 12 bases are a match to TRBD2. CDR3 length: 15 amino acids. The trim removed 6 bases at V and 6 bases at J, leaving 9 bases unmatched. Germline V gene lookup returns CDR1 MDHEN and CDR2 SYDVKM. The CDR3 DNA reads as TGTGCCAGCAGCCACCGACTAGCGGGAGTTTCCGAGCAGTACTTC. It codes for CASSHRLAGVSEQYF.

This chain uses TRBV29-1 with TRBJ2-5; D unresolved. Trimming left V 0 bases short and J 5 bases short, with 4 bases between. The CDR3 extends over 11 amino acids. CDR1 and CDR2 from the germline V gene are SQVTM and ANQGSEA. The DNA of the CDR3 is TGCAGCGTTGAAGATTGGGAGACCCAGTACTTC. It encodes CSVEDWETQYF.

The gene calls are TRBV20-1 and TRBJ2-1, with D maybe TRBD1 (6 bases). The germline V gene encodes CDR1 DFQATT and CDR2 SNEGSKA (reference sequence). The V end lost 2 bases, the J end lost 6 bases, and 17 bases lay between the germline ends. The CDR3 runs 15 residues. Here the CDR3 reads CSARPRGRGTNEQFF. In DNA form, the CDR3 reads TGCAGTGCTAGACCCAGGGGACGAGGGACCAATGAGCAGTTCTTC.

V gene TRBV5-1 combines with J gene TRBJ2-7, with D perhaps being TRBD1 or TRBD2 (5 bases each). Germline V gives CDR1 SGHRS, CDR2 YFSETQ. The CDR3 covers 15 residues. V shed 4 bases and J shed 2 bases, with 16 bases lying between them. CDR3 bases: TGCGCCAGCAGCCGACCGGGACGCCTCACCTACGAGCAGTACTTC. This encodes CASSRPGRLTYEQYF.

The rearrangement joins TRBV2 to TRBJ2-3; D possibly matches TRBD1 or TRBD2 (5 bases each). Germline V gene sequence: CDR1 SNHLY, CDR2 FYNNEI. The CDR3 length is 12 residues. V was pared by 8 bases and J by 4 bases, with 10 bases between. The CDR3 DNA follows: TGTGCCAGCGGGGGTCCCTCAGATACGCAGTATTTT. Translating it yields CASGGPSDTQYF.

The chain links TRBV4-2 to TRBJ2-3; 15 nucleotides line up with TRBD2. The CDR3 runs 24 residues. Germline CDR1 LGHNA, CDR2 YNFKEQ. The V and J ends lost 2 bases and 2 bases, in that order; junction bases with no gene match: 23. CDR3 residues: CASSQLLPSPGTSGGRWPTDTQYF. In nucleotides, the CDR3 is TGTGCCAGCAGCCAACTTCTCCCATCTCCCGGGACTAGCGGGGGGAGGTGGCCCACAGATACGCAGTATTTT.

In this sample, this clonotype turned up once. The genes are TRBV27 and TRBJ2-1; D possibly corresponds to TRBD2 (6 bases). Germline V gene data show CDR1 as MNHEY and CDR2 as SMNVEV (reference sequence). The ends were cut back, 3 bases at V and 5 bases at J, with 14 bases in the middle. CDR3 length: 15 amino acids. CDR3 amino acids: CASSFAPGRNNEQFF. CDR3 nucleotide sequence: TGTGCCAGCAGTTTTGCTCCAGGGAGGAACAATGAGCAGTTCTTC.

V and J are TRBV7-9 and TRBJ1-2, with 12 nucleotides matching TRBD1. Germline values: CDR1 SEHNR, CDR2 FQNEAQ (reference sequence). This CDR3 region has 16 residues. J was trimmed by 5 bases and V by 5 bases; bases with no gene match: 9. The CDR3 DNA follows: TGTGCCAGCAGCGGACGGGACAGGGGGCGAGGTTATGGCTACACCTTC. It translates to CASSGRDRGRGYGYTF.

The V gene is TRBV29-1, the J gene TRBJ1-2; D unresolved. Trimming removed 4 bases from V and 7 bases from J, with 10 bases in between. The CDR3 consists of 11 residues. The V gene's germline CDR1 is SQVTM and CDR2 ANQGSEA. For the CDR3, the DNA is TGCAGCGTTGTCGGCGAGGCTGGCTACACCTTC. Translation gives CSVVGEAGYTF. The entire variable domain, with the rest obtained from reference TRBV29-1 and TRBJ1-2, is as follows: SAVISQKPSRDICQRGTSLTIQCQVDSQVTMMFWYRQQPGQSLTLIATANQGSEATYESGFVIDKFPISRPNLTFSTLTVSNMSPEDSSIYLCSVVGEAGYTFGSGTRLTVV.

The J gene is TRBJ2-7, the V gene TRBV11-2; 8 bases match TRBD2. CDR1 is SGHAT, CDR2 FQNNGV, per germline. The CDR3 totals 18 residues. The V gene end was trimmed by 5 bases and the J gene end by 0 bases; junction bases not matched to a gene: 15. CDR3 sequence: CASSLRGYSGAASYEQYF. Here the CDR3 DNA reads TGTGCCAGCAGCCTCCGCGGGTATAGCGGGGCCGCCTCCTACGAGCAGTACTTC.

This chain joins TRBV29-1 and TRBJ1-2; 10 nucleotides match TRBD1. Germline loops: CDR1 SQVTM, CDR2 ANQGSEA. The CDR3 length is 14 residues. V dropped 7 bases and J dropped 2; count of bases not matched to a gene: 7. This CDR3 is CSAKRQGANYGYTF. The CDR3 DNA sequence: TGCAGCGCCAAACGACAGGGGGCAAACTATGGCTACACCTTC.

This clonotype was counted a few times. The chain is built from TRBV29-1 and TRBJ2-7, with TRBD2 matching over 14 bases. With V trimmed by 7 bases and J by 5 bases, 7 bases remained unmatched. The V gene's germline CDR1 is SQVTM and CDR2 ANQGSEA. The CDR3 has 14 residues. CDR3 region: CSAKGGLAGDEQYF. DNA of the CDR3: TGCAGCGCCAAGGGGGGACTAGCGGGAGACGAGCAGTACTTC.